A single sample gave rise to the 5 T cell receptor beta chains below, sequenced in a study of shared clonotypes between healthy human individuals. The protocol was immunoSEQ multiplex PCR, while the TCRdb copy is restricted to in-frame clones and leaves out a portion. The repertoire has over a million clones, 75% to 85% of them found once; the top ten carry 0.61%. Source material: memory CD4+ T cells from PBMCs. As for subset: CD45RA-negative fraction. The receptors derive from a man aged 18 to 30 in good health. Some clones in this sample may be carry-over from other donors' samples.

This rearrangement joins TRBV4-1 to TRBJ2-3; TRBD1 agrees at 10 bases. This CDR3 region has 15 residues. CDR1 and CDR2 from the germline V gene are MGHRA and YSYEKL. J gave up 10 bases and V 3 bases, and 10 bases lay outside the gene matches. CDR3 DNA sequence: TGCGCCAGCAGCCACCCGGGACAGGGGAGGATTTCGCAGTATTTT. This translates into CASSHPGQGRISQYF.

V gene TRBV5-1 combines with J gene TRBJ2-7; D is tentatively TRBD1 or TRBD2 (5 bases each). The CDR3 totals 12 residues. Germline-derived CDR1 and CDR2 are SGHRS and YFSETQ. Trimming took off 0 bases at V and 6 bases at J, with 7 bases between the two ends. CDR3 sequence (DNA): TGCGCCAGCAGCTTGGGAGGGGCCGAGCAGTACTTC. It is translated as CASSLGGAEQYF. The variable domain in full, with the rest retrieved from reference TRBV5-1 and TRBJ2-7, is KAGVTQTPRYLIKTRGQQVTLSCSPISGHRSVSWYQQTPGQGLQFLFEYFSETQRNKGNFPGRFSGRQFSNSRSEMNVSTLELGDSALYLCASSLGGAEQYFGPGTRLTVT.

The genes are TRBV28 and TRBJ2-7, with TRBD2 matching over 7 bases. The CDR3 contains 14 residues. Germline loops: CDR1 MDHEN, CDR2 SYDVKM. The V segment lost 8 bases and the J segment 0 bases; nucleotides outside the gene matches: 7. The chain's CDR3 is CASGQGGASYEQYF. The CDR3 DNA follows: TGTGCCAGCGGTCAGGGAGGGGCCTCCTACGAGCAGTACTTC. Supplemented by reference TRBV28 and TRBJ2-7, the full variable domain reads DVKVTQSSRYLVKRTGEKVFLECVQDMDHENMFWYRQDPGLGLRLIYFSYDVKMKEKGDIPEGYSVSREKKERFSLILESASTNQTSMYLCASGQGGASYEQYFGPGTRLTVT.

This chain uses TRBV5-1 with TRBJ2-1; TRBD1 matches 7 bases. With V trimmed by 4 bases and J by 7 bases, 8 bases remained unmatched. This CDR3 region has 14 residues. CDR1 and CDR2 (germline): SGHRS, YFSETQ. In DNA, the CDR3 is TGCGCCAGCAGCGTCGACAGGGTGGGGAATGAGCAGTTCTTC. Its protein is CASSVDRVGNEQFF.

V usage is TRBV10-3 and J usage is TRBJ1-3; tentatively, D is TRBD1 (5 bases). This CDR3 spans 16 amino acids. Trimming stripped 0 bases from V and 2 bases from J, with 11 bases between. Germline assignment: CDR1 ENHRY and CDR2 SYGVKD. The CDR3 protein is CAISESGRGAGNTIYF. In nucleotides, the CDR3 is TGTGCCATCAGTGAGTCGGGGAGGGGAGCTGGAAACACCATATATTTT.